One T cell receptor (gamma chain) is described in this entry. What it binds is unknown. This DNA's translation differs at residue 7 from TCRdb's protein, which comes from a much larger clone; a read error is likely, and the protein shown is translated from the DNA. This specimen comes from a study of gamma delta lymphoproliferative disorders and STAT genes. In the study overall: Delta libraries were made per EuroClonality-NGS working group procedure.

Sequencing used genomic DNA taken from PBMCs of patients and controls. This CDR3 has 15 amino acids. V lost 8 bases, J lost 0 bases, and 11 bases stayed unmatched. General study findings and limits: Public or private status of leukemic clones needs confirmation.

TCRdb reanalysed the multiplex PCR reads via CATT. This repertoire shows about 4,500 gamma-chain clones, approximately 8% found once; its top ten account for around 2.7%. The rearrangement links TRGV10 to TRGJ1 or TRGJ2. TCRdb leaves out the J gene; it was filled in here by matching the DNA to germline. TRGV10 is designated an ORF whose function remains uncertain. The TCR comes from a human donor in good health. Sequenced input: blood. The chain's CDR3 is CAAWGNLSNYYKKLF. The CDR3 DNA sequence: TGTGCTGCGTGGGGAAATTTATCGAATTATTATAAGAAACTCTTT.